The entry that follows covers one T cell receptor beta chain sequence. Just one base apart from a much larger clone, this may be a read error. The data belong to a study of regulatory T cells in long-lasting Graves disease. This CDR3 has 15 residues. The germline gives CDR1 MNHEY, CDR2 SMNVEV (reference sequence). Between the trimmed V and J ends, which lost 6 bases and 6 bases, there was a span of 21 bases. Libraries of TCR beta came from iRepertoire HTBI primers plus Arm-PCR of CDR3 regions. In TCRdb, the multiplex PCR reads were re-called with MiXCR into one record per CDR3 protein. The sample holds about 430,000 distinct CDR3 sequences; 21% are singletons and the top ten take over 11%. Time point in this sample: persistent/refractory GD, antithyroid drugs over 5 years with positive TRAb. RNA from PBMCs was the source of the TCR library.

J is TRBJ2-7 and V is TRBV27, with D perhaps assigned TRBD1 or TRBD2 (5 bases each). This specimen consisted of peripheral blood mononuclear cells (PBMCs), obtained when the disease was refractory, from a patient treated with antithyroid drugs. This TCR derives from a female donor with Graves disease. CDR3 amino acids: CASSSGTQGIGEQYF. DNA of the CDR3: TGTGCCAGCAGCTCCGGGACGCAGGGTATCGGCGAGCAGTACTTC.